The entry that follows covers one T cell receptor (beta chain) sequence. V was pared by 0 bases and J by 0 bases, with 4 bases between. The CDR3 extends over 14 amino acids. Germline-derived CDR1 and CDR2 are SGHNT and YYREEE (reference sequence). The data were taken from a study of cytotoxic CD8 clonotypes in ibrutinib-treated CLL. Study as a whole: Following a median about eleven months of treatment, with a range of 6 to 36, response samples were taken.

Method: immunoSEQ multiplex PCR; TCRdb's copy keeps in-frame clones and lacks some. The top ten hold roughly 6% of the sample, which has 330,000 or so clones, 67% seen once. The sequence was obtained from a human donor with chronic lymphocytic leukemia. The chain recombines TRBV5-4 with TRBJ2-4; D is unresolved. The sample here was PBMCs, taken after 36 months of ibrutinib treatment. CDR3: CASSLEGAKNIQYF. In nucleotides, the CDR3 is TGTGCCAGCAGCTTGGAAGGAGCCAAAAACATTCAGTACTTC.